The clone carrying this T cell receptor beta chain was detected ten times or more. Its target is not known. The sample belongs to a study of blood T cells in healthy people across ages. Study-wide findings and caveats: With donor CMV status unknown, expanded clonotype changes were possibly confounded.

Using a J-beta primer mix together with a sample-barcoded 5' primer, a second PCR was run for about 6 to 12 cycles. MiXCR was run by TCRdb on the 5' RACE reads, yielding one entry per CDR3 protein. The table has just over 1 million distinct CDR3 sequences, 45% seen once; the top ten hold over 15%. The specimen sequenced was blood. This receptor was obtained from a woman in her sixties or seventies in good health.

The CDR3 DNA follows: TGTGCCAGCATGCAGAACTCCAATCAGCCCCAGCATTTT. Its translation: CASMQNSNQPQHF. The V and J genes are TRBV12-3 or TRBV12-4 and TRBJ1-5; D ambiguous. CDR3 length: 13 residues. Trimming cost V 7 bases and J 3 bases, with 10 bases left between them.